Listed below are T cell receptor beta chains from one sample, sequenced in a study of blood T cells in healthy people across ages. TCRdb analysed the 5' RACE reads with MiXCR anew, one entry per CDR3 protein. This table holds under 2 million distinct CDR3 sequences, about 31% found once. The specimen sequenced was blood. These receptors came from a woman in her thirties in good health. The CDR3 runs from the conserved cysteine through the conserved F or W. Fields, in order: V gene, CDR3 length, CDR3 protein.

V: TRBV28; length: 13; CDR3: CASSIDTNYGYTF
V: TRBV10-3; length: 15; CDR3: CAISDGLADYNEQFF
V: TRBV7-2; length: 14; CDR3: CASSFGLVGETQYF
V: TRBV27; length: 16; CDR3: CASSSRQAGFLNEQFF
V: TRBV7-9; length: 16; CDR3: CASSPGTSGHTDTQYF
V: TRBV6-1; length: 17; CDR3: CASSAHLAGGTGETQYF
V: TRBV5-1; length: 17; CDR3: CASSAALAGGRLETQYF
V: TRBV21-1; length: 15; CDR3: CASTDGGRANYGYTF
V: TRBV6-2/TRBV6-3; length: 16; CDR3: CASSYSSGINTDTQYF
V: TRBV12-5; length: 15; CDR3: CASARSGGLGDTQYF
V: TRBV6-6; length: 10; CDR3: CASGTGEAFF
V: TRBV12-3/TRBV12-4; length: 16; CDR3: CASSLSSGTNTDTQYF
V: TRBV20-1; length: 14; CDR3: CSASSSWGDQPQHF
V: TRBV5-5; length: 16; CDR3: CASSYSTSGVPYEQYF
V: TRBV7-8; length: 16; CDR3: CASSPMGLAGYNEQFF
V: TRBV3-1; length: 13; CDR3: CASSRLYNSPLHF
V: TRBV9; length: 16; CDR3: CAGSGSGRGDYNEQFF
V: TRBV6-2/TRBV6-3; length: 13; CDR3: CASSYSRGDEQFF
V: TRBV19; length: 16; CDR3: CASRHGVAISNQPQHF
V: TRBV10-2; length: 14; CDR3: CASSESWMTYEQYF
V: TRBV9; length: 15; CDR3: CASSGQGAGNSPLHF
V: TRBV19; length: 14; CDR3: CASNSPGAKNIQYF
V: TRBV6-2/TRBV6-3; length: 15; CDR3: CASSYGQGVGGKLFF